Each of the 26 T cell receptor beta chains below was sequenced from the same sample in a study of T cells after yellow fever vaccination. TCRdb reanalysed the 5' RACE reads using MiXCR and keeps one entry per CDR3 protein. In the table there are around 230,000 distinct CDR3 sequences, around 6.7% of which are singletons. This specimen consisted of CD4+ T cells sorted from PBMCs, obtained on the day of the yellow fever booster vaccination. The receptor set was obtained from a man between 25 and 39 years old who received the YFV17D yellow fever vaccine.

This chain links TRBV5-1 with TRBJ2-5; tentative D call: TRBD2 (6 bases). Trimming pared 1 base from V and 11 bases from J, leaving 15 bases between. This CDR3 is built from 13 residues. CDR1 SGHRS and CDR2 YFSETQ come from the germline V gene. The CDR3 DNA follows: TGCGCCAGCAGCTTGCTGACTAGAGGAATTCAGTACTTC. This gives the protein CASSLLTRGIQYF.

In its sample, this clonotype was seen a few times. The gene calls are TRBV4-3 and TRBJ2-5; 14 nucleotides agree with TRBD2. Trimming removed 1 base from V and 8 bases from J; junction bases left unmatched: 3. This CDR3 region has 15 residues. The germline V gene encodes CDR1 LGHNA and CDR2 YSLEER. CDR3: CASSQAGLAGGTQYF. As DNA, the CDR3 is TGCGCCAGCAGCCAAGCCGGACTAGCGGGAGGCACCCAGTACTTC.

This clonotype has a handful of counts. This chain connects TRBV7-3 to TRBJ2-1; D is uncertain. Germline-derived CDR1 and CDR2 are SGHTA and FQGTGA. The CDR3 extends over 13 amino acids. V was shortened by 4 bases and J by 6 bases, with 10 bases between the two germline ends. In DNA form, the CDR3 reads TGTGCCAGCAGCTCCTTAGAGTCCAATGAGCAGTTCTTC. Residues: CASSSLESNEQFF.

This clonotype was seen a few times. This CDR3 is CASSRQSDGELFF. The CDR3 region has the DNA TGCGCCAGCAGTCGGCAGTCAGACGGGGAGCTGTTTTTT. The V call is TRBV5-1, the J call TRBJ2-2; D gene ambiguous. The germline gives CDR1 SGHRS, CDR2 YFSETQ. V lost 5 bases, J lost 7 bases, and 12 bases lay in between. The CDR3 runs 13 residues.

The rearrangement links TRBV10-3 to TRBJ2-4, with D uncertain. This CDR3 is built from 15 residues. Germline loops: CDR1 ENHRY, CDR2 SYGVKD. V lost 6 bases and J lost 1, with 13 bases in between. The CDR3 loop is CAISASGLAKNIQYF. CDR3 in DNA: TGTGCCATCAGCGCGTCCGGATTGGCCAAAAACATTCAGTACTTC.

This clonotype occurred many times. The chain uses TRBV7-2 and TRBJ2-7, with a possible D match to TRBD2 (6 bases). Trimming removed 1 base at V and 4 bases at J, with 17 bases between. The CDR3 is made up of 16 amino acids. The V gene's germline CDR1 is SGHTA and CDR2 FQGNSA. CDR3 sequence reads: CASSLVLAEGLYEQYF. The CDR3 DNA reads TGTGCCAGCAGCTTAGTGCTCGCGGAGGGCCTATACGAGCAGTACTTC. Full variable domain (remainder filled in from reference TRBV7-2 and TRBJ2-7): GAGVSQSPSNKVTEKGKDVELRCDPISGHTALYWYRQSLGQGLEFLIYFQGNSAPDKSGLPSDRFSAERTGGSVSTLTIQRTQQEDSAVYLCASSLVLAEGLYEQYFGPGTRLTVT.

This clonotype was recorded a few times. DNA for the CDR3: TGTGCCAGCAGTCTCCCGGGGGGGGCTTCTCCAACCCAGTACTTC. Translated: CASSLPGGASPTQYF. The genes are TRBV6-5 and TRBJ2-5; TRBD2 matches at 8 bases. The CDR3 has 15 residues. Germline lookup yields CDR1 MNHEY and CDR2 SVGAGI. With 5 bases clipped from V and 8 bases from J, the junction kept 13 bases outside the gene matches.

V is TRBV7-3 and J is TRBJ1-1; D may be TRBD1 (5 bases). This CDR3 comprises 14 residues. CDR1 SGHTA and CDR2 FQGTGA come from the germline V gene. V was pared by 5 bases and J by 3 bases, with 13 bases between. This chain's CDR3 is CASSPIGGDTEAFF. CDR3 coding DNA: TGTGCCAGCAGCCCTATCGGGGGGGACACTGAAGCTTTCTTT.

This chain uses TRBV6-4 with TRBJ2-1; a possible D gene is TRBD2 (6 bases). Per the germline V gene, CDR1 is MRHNA and CDR2 is SNTAGT. The CDR3 has 13 amino acids. The V and J ends lost 4 bases and 2 bases respectively, with 6 bases between them. CDR3 in amino acids: CASSGGAYNEQFF. DNA for the CDR3: TGTGCCAGCAGTGGGGGGGCCTACAATGAGCAGTTCTTC.

The gene calls are TRBV28 and TRBJ2-7; possibly TRBD1 for D (6 bases). V lost 5 bases to trimming and J lost 0 bases, with 14 bases between them. The CDR3 is made up of 15 amino acids. Germline V gene lookup returns CDR1 MDHEN and CDR2 SYDVKM. The CDR3 coding sequence is TGTGCCAGCAGTCGGGCCGGGACATACTCCTACGAGCAGTACTTC. Its translation: CASSRAGTYSYEQYF.

The chain employs TRBV19 and TRBJ1-2; the D gene is possibly TRBD1 (5 bases). CDR1 LNHDA and CDR2 SQIVND come from the germline V gene (reference sequence). V was pared by 5 bases and J by 4 bases, with 20 bases between. The CDR3 is 16 amino acids. CDR3 nucleotide sequence: TGTGCCAGTAGTCCAAGGAGGCGGGGGAGCGGCTATGGCTACACCTTC. This sequence encodes CASSPRRRGSGYGYTF. The full variable domain, completed using reference TRBV19 and TRBJ1-2, is DGGITQSPKYLFRKEGQNVTLSCEQNLNHDAMYWYRQDPGQGLRLIYYSQIVNDFQKGDIAEGYSVSREKKESFPLTVTSAQKNPTAFYLCASSPRRRGSGYGYTFGSGTRLTVV.

This clonotype was seen repeatedly, ten times or more. The chain uses TRBV7-2 and TRBJ2-7; 7 bases agree with TRBD1. CDR3 length equals 15 residues. Trimming took 7 bases from V and 0 from J; bases not matched to a gene: 9. Germline V gene lookup returns CDR1 SGHTA and CDR2 FQGNSA. CDR3 nucleotide sequence: TGTGCCAGCACCCGGGACAGTCTCGGCTCCTACGAGCAGTACTTC. The encoded protein is CASTRDSLGSYEQYF.

This clonotype occurred many times. This chain joins TRBV7-2 and TRBJ2-7, with a possible D match to TRBD1 (5 bases). CDR1 is SGHTA, CDR2 FQGNSA, per germline. V lost 5 bases and J lost 3, with 20 bases in between. This CDR3 comprises 16 residues. The CDR3: CASSPVRSRGDYEQYF. DNA for the CDR3: TGTGCCAGCAGCCCCGTTAGGTCTAGGGGTGACTACGAGCAGTACTTC.

This clonotype has just a few counts. This chain joins TRBV21-1 and TRBJ2-7; the table assigns TRBD1, which was not confirmed against the DNA. TRBV21-1 is a pseudogene segment. The CDR3 covers 14 residues. The DNA for the CDR3 is TGTGCCAGCAGCAAACCCCTATGGGGACGGGAGCAGTACTTC. Its translation is CASSKPLWGREQYF.

The sample holds many counts of this clonotype. The rearrangement joins TRBV6-1 to TRBJ2-7, with D perhaps matching TRBD2 (6 bases). CDR3 size: 13 residues. Per germline, CDR1 MNHNS and CDR2 SASEGT. Trimming shortened V by 0 bases and J by 6 bases, and 9 bases separated the two germline ends. The CDR3 reads CASSEALGGEQYF. The DNA of the CDR3 is TGTGCCAGCAGTGAAGCCCTGGGGGGCGAGCAGTACTTC.

The V and J genes are TRBV7-9 and TRBJ1-5; D is ambiguous. CDR1 and CDR2 from the germline V gene are SEHNR and FQNEAQ (reference sequence). This CDR3 spans 15 amino acids. V was pared by 5 bases and J by 0 bases, with 11 bases between. CDR3 coding DNA: TGTGCCAGCAGCCCAGGTGCTTATAGCAATCAGCCCCAGCATTTT. Translation: CASSPGAYSNQPQHF. The whole variable domain, filled in from reference TRBV7-9 and TRBJ1-5, reads DTGVSQNPRHKITKRGQNVTFRCDPISEHNRLYWYRQTLGQGPEFLTYFQNEAQLEKSRLLSDRFSAERPKGSFSTLEIQRTEQGDSAMYLCASSPGAYSNQPQHFGDGTRLSIL.

This clonotype was observed many times. This chain joins TRBV10-3 and TRBJ2-5, with no clear D. CDR3 length: 14 amino acids. Trimming pared 1 base from V and 2 bases from J, leaving 8 bases between. CDR1 is ENHRY, CDR2 SYGVKD, per germline. CDR3 sequence (DNA): TGTGCCATCAGTGAGTTGGCGCCTCAAGAGACCCAGTACTTC. Translating gives CAISELAPQETQYF.

In its sample, this clonotype was seen many times. The CDR3 loop reads CASSLEGLDEQYF. The CDR3 DNA sequence: TGCGCCAGCAGCTTGGAGGGCCTCGACGAGCAGTACTTC. The chain has TRBV5-1 and TRBJ2-7; no clear D gene. CDR1 and CDR2 (germline): SGHRS, YFSETQ. Between the trimmed V and J ends, which lost 0 bases and 5 bases, there was a span of 9 bases. This CDR3 is 13 amino acids long.

As for this clonotype: Possible read error: a much larger clone is one base away. The chain is built from TRBV5-1 and TRBJ2-3; D gene uncertain. This CDR3 is built from 13 residues. The ends were cut back, 4 bases at V and 2 bases at J, with 8 bases in the middle. Germline loops: CDR1 SGHRS, CDR2 YFSETQ. Here the CDR3 reads CASSGSHTDTQYF. CDR3 sequence (DNA): TGCGCCAGCAGCGGCAGCCACACAGATACGCAGTATTTT.

In its sample, this clonotype was seen many times. J is TRBJ2-3 and V is TRBV6-2 or TRBV6-3, with 11 positions matching TRBD2. Germline V lookup: CDR1 MNHEY, CDR2 SVGEGT. Losses at the gene ends were 2 bases for V and 0 bases for J; bases not matched to a gene: 13. This CDR3 has 20 amino acids. The CDR3, as DNA: TGTGCCAGCAGTTACCCCCGTACTAGCGGGAGTATTCATAGCACAGATACGCAGTATTTT. Protein product: CASSYPRTSGSIHSTDTQYF.

The rearrangement joins TRBV4-3 to TRBJ1-2; D unresolved. The CDR3 has 14 residues. Germline loops: CDR1 LGHNA, CDR2 YSLEER. Trimming removed 1 base from V and 4 bases from J, with 10 bases in between. Here the CDR3 reads CASSQAEGGYGYTF. The CDR3 nucleotides read TGCGCCAGCAGCCAAGCGGAGGGAGGCTATGGCTACACCTTC.

This clonotype was recorded many times. V is TRBV7-9 and J is TRBJ2-1; 8 bases map to TRBD1. The V segment lost 0 bases and the J segment 15 bases; nucleotides outside the gene matches: 4. This CDR3 has 12 residues. The V gene's germline CDR1 is SEHNR and CDR2 FQNEAQ (reference sequence). The CDR3 sequence is CASSLAAGGPFF. Here the CDR3 DNA reads TGTGCCAGCAGCTTAGCGGCAGGGGGCCCGTTCTTC.

This clonotype has more than one count but fewer than ten. The J gene is TRBJ2-2, the V gene TRBV9, with TRBD1 as a possible D gene (5 bases). The CDR3 consists of 15 residues. Trimming cost V 1 base and J 4 bases, with 11 bases left between them. The germline V gene encodes CDR1 SGDLS and CDR2 YYNGEE. This CDR3 is CASSVSGLSTGELFF. The CDR3 bases are TGTGCCAGCAGCGTATCAGGGTTGAGCACCGGGGAGCTGTTTTTT.

The rearrangement uses TRBV21-1 and TRBJ2-7; the listed D gene, TRBD2, was not tested against the DNA. TRBV21-1 represents a pseudogene. The CDR3 consists of 18 residues. The chain's CDR3 is CASSKVGSGRSSSYEQYF. CDR3 nucleotide sequence: TGTGCCAGCAGCAAAGTTGGGAGCGGGAGGTCCTCAAGCTACGAGCAGTACTTC.

The gene calls are TRBV12-3 or TRBV12-4 and TRBJ2-7, with TRBD2 as a possible D gene (6 bases). The CDR3 covers 15 residues. Trimming took off 3 bases at V and 6 bases at J, with 18 bases between the two ends. The CDR3 region is CASSFGGNVGGEQYF. The CDR3 bases are TGTGCCAGCAGTTTTGGGGGGAACGTGGGGGGCGAGCAGTACTTC.

This clonotype was counted a few times. The rearrangement joins TRBV29-1 to TRBJ2-1; possibly TRBD2 for D (5 bases). The CDR3 spans 11 residues. Germline V CDR1 and CDR2: SQVTM, ANQGSEA. Deletions cut 0 bases from V and 15 bases from J, with 12 bases between. DNA of the CDR3: TGCAGCGTTGAAGATGTGCCTAGCTTGTTCTTC. This translates into CSVEDVPSLFF.